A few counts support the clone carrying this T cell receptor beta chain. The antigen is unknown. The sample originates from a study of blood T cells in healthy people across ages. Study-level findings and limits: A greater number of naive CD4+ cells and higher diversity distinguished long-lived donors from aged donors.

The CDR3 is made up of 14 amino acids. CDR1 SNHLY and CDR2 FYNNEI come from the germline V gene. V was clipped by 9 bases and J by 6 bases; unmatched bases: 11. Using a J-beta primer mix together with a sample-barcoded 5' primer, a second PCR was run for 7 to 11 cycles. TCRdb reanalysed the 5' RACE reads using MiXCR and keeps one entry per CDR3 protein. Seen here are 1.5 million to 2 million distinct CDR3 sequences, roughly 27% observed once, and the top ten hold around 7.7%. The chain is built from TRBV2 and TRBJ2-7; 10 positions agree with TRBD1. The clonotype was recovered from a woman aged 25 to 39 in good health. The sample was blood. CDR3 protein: CASTSLGQGSEQYF. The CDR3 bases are TGTGCCAGTACCTCTTTGGGACAGGGGTCCGAGCAGTACTTC.